This T cell receptor beta chain was identified during a study of T cells in Graves' hyperthyroidism and ophthalmopathy. Overall study results and limits: Most clonotypes expanded in thyroid above 0.001 were likewise present in blood.

At least ten counts were recorded for this clonotype. Its antigen is undetermined. Hyperthyroidism, newly diagnosed and lasting under 2 months, affected patients aged 18 to 65. There were TCR beta CDR3 regions amplified from RNA transcripts. The TCR CDR3 was amplified in a first-round RT-PCR using the HTBI primer set. TCRdb recomputed calls from the multiplex PCR reads with MiXCR, one row per CDR3 protein. The sample gives roughly 290,000 distinct CDR3 sequences, roughly 13% of which show up once; 7.5% to 8% is in the top ten. The CDR3 spans 16 residues. The V end was cut by 3 bases, the J end by 3 bases, with 16 bases between. Germline V gene lookup returns CDR1 SGHTA and CDR2 FQGTGA.

The receptor's source is a young woman with Graves' hyperthyroidism that later progressed to Graves' ophthalmopathy. This chain joins TRBV7-3 and TRBJ2-3; D tentatively reads TRBD1 or TRBD2 (5 bases each). The sequencing sample was made of blood. Here the CDR3 DNA reads TGTGCCAGCAGCTTTAGCCAGGGTGAGGGTACAGATACGCAGTATTTT. Translated: CASSFSQGEGTDTQYF.